This T cell receptor (beta chain) was recorded in a study of T cells in Graves' hyperthyroidism and ophthalmopathy. Germline V lookup: CDR1 SEHNR, CDR2 FQNEAQ (reference sequence). The CDR3 consists of 12 residues. V shed 1 base and J shed 6 bases, with 6 bases lying between them. This clonotype showed up many times. The antigen is undetermined. Whole-study results and caveats: Ophthalmopathy prediction by the model preceded onset by a median approximately 6.1 months. Ophthalmopathy stood apart from stable hyperthyroidism in a 13 V-J model.

From RNA transcripts, TCR beta CDR3 regions were amplified. The primer set for the first-round RT-PCR of the TCR CDR3 was HTBI. MiXCR was run by TCRdb on the multiplex PCR reads, yielding one entry per CDR3 protein. Of over 400,000 distinct CDR3 sequences detected, about 15% appear once; the ten largest clones hold 13%. Sequenced: blood. The chain links TRBV7-9 to TRBJ1-2; possibly TRBD1 for D (5 bases). The TCR was taken from a man younger than 35 with Graves' ophthalmopathy. Here the CDR3 reads CASSLGGDGYTF. CDR3 in DNA: TGTGCCAGCAGCTTAGGAGGGGATGGCTACACCTTC.